This T cell receptor beta chain was sequenced for a study of CD8 T cells in ankylosing spondylitis. Overall study results and limits: Within matched ankylosing spondylitis synovial fluid, disease-linked clones were reportedly significantly enriched.

The CDR3 runs 16 residues. The germline V gene has CDR1 SGHTA and CDR2 FQGTGA. TCRdb used MiXCR to reprocess the 5' RACE reads, holding one entry per CDR3 protein. The table includes 250,000 to 350,000 distinct CDR3 sequences, around 20% detected once. This clonotype was counted a few times. Its target is not known. At one end the junction does not follow the germline gene, possibly because of a read error. The clonotype originates from a male donor with ankylosing spondylitis or in good health (not recorded which). The V and J genes are TRBV7-3 and TRBJ2-3, with 9 bases lining up with TRBD1. Sequenced input: blood, either unsorted or a sorted T cell fraction (not recorded which). The CDR3 DNA is TGTGCCAGCAGCCTAACGGGACAGGGATGGACAGATACGCAGTATTTT. Amino acid sequence: CASSLTGQGWTDTQYF. The full variable domain, rest sourced from reference TRBV7-3 and TRBJ2-3, is GAGVSQTPSNKVTEKGKYVELRCDPISGHTALYWYRQSLGQGPEFLIYFQGTGAADDSGLPNDRFFAVRPEGSVSTLKIQRTERGDSAVYLCASSLTGQGWTDTQYFGPGTRLTVL.